Listed here are 3 T cell receptor beta chains from one sample, sequenced in a study of blood T cell repertoires in COVID-19. Sequencing used immunoSEQ multiplex PCR; TCRdb keeps in-frame clones, though not all of them. This sample has about 230,000 clones, with approximately 86% found just once. Sequenced material: peripheral blood. Receptors originate from a woman aged 30 to 39 with COVID-19, enrolled during active disease.

This clone was seen more than once but under ten times. The chain joins TRBV9 to TRBJ1-5; D is undetermined. Trimming removed 0 bases from V and 2 bases from J, with 9 bases in between. The CDR3 totals 15 residues. The V gene's germline CDR1 is SGDLS and CDR2 YYNGEE. This chain's CDR3 is CASSVGWGGNQPQHF. The CDR3 DNA sequence: TGTGCCAGCAGCGTAGGCTGGGGAGGCAATCAGCCCCAGCATTTT.

This chain connects TRBV4-3 to TRBJ2-7; no clear D. Trimming removed 4 bases at V and 3 bases at J, with 10 bases between. The CDR3 is made up of 13 amino acids. Per the germline V gene, CDR1 is LGHNA and CDR2 is YSLEER. The CDR3 is CASSLQSGYEQYF. CDR3 sequence (DNA): TGCGCCAGCAGCCTACAAAGTGGCTACGAGCAGTACTTC.

This clone was seen a single time. The chain joins TRBV5-1 to TRBJ1-6; possible D gene TRBD1, 6 bases. CDR1 is SGHRS, CDR2 YFSETQ, per germline. Trimming removed 4 bases at V and 0 bases at J, with 11 bases between. The CDR3 runs to 16 residues. The CDR3 nucleotides read TGCGCCAGCAGCGCGAAGGACAGCTCCTATAATTCACCCCTCCACTTT. Protein: CASSAKDSSYNSPLHF.